The 31 T cell receptor beta chains reported below all come from one sample, sequenced in a study of cytomegalovirus exposure and HLA in healthy donors. Use of 60 Vbeta and 13 Jbeta primers characterized the PCR. Profiling relied on immunoSEQ multiplex PCR, and the TCRdb table lists in-frame clones only, not all of them. The sample includes a few hundred thousand clones, roughly four fifths of them seen just once. Sequencing was performed on PBMCs. These receptors were taken from a girl aged 2-9 years in good health and CMV-seronegative.

This chain links TRBV19 with TRBJ2-2, with D possibly matching TRBD2 (6 bases). CDR1 LNHDA and CDR2 SQIVND come from the germline V gene (reference sequence). V was shortened by 7 bases and J by 6 bases, with 12 bases between the two germline ends. This CDR3 has 13 residues. The CDR3 DNA sequence: TGTGCCAGTACTACGGGCGGGGCCGGGGAGCTGTTTTTT. It is translated as CASTTGGAGELFF.

This clone occurred a few times. As DNA, the CDR3 is TGTGCCAGCAGGTCAGGGGTGGTAGATACGCAGTATTTT. This gives the protein CASRSGVVDTQYF. The chain employs TRBV2 and TRBJ2-3; the D gene is possibly TRBD1 (6 bases). Germline V gene data show CDR1 as SNHLY and CDR2 as FYNNEI. V was shortened by 6 bases and J by 5 bases, with 12 bases between the two germline ends. CDR3 length: 13 residues.

Notes on this clone: One end of the junction does not line up with germline, which may come from a read error. The V call is TRBV19, the J call TRBJ2-7, with D perhaps TRBD1 (7 bases). The germline CDR1 and CDR2 sequences are LNHDA and SQIVND (reference sequence). There are 13 residues in the CDR3. CDR3 sequence: CASSMGGGQEFVF. In nucleotides, the CDR3 is TGTGCCAGTAGTATGGGGGGAGGACAGGAGTTTGTTTTC. Based on the CDR3 plus reference TRBV19 and TRBJ2-7, the full variable domain is DGGITQSPKYLFRKEGQNVTLSCEQNLNHDAMYWYRQDPGQGLRLIYYSQIVNDFQKGDIAEGYSVSREKKESFPLTVTSAQKNPTAFYLCASSMGGGQEFVFGPGTRLTVT.

DNA for the CDR3: TGTGCCAGCAGCTTAGTCATGCTAGCGGGAGGGAGGGATGAGCAGTTCTTC. It is translated as CASSLVMLAGGRDEQFF. The chain couples TRBV7-9 to TRBJ2-1, with 12 nucleotides matching TRBD2. The CDR3 consists of 17 residues. V lost 1 base, J lost 8 bases, and 9 bases stayed unmatched. Germline CDR1 reads SEHNR; CDR2 reads FQNEAQ (reference sequence).

The chain couples TRBV5-1 to TRBJ2-1; TRBD2 might be the D (7 bases). The CDR3 length is 17 residues. Germline CDR1 reads SGHRS; CDR2 reads YFSETQ. Deletions cut 5 bases from V and 1 base from J, with 19 bases between. The CDR3 DNA is TGCGCCAGCAGACGATTGGGGGGGCGAGGATCCTACAATGAGCAGTTCTTC. It yields the protein CASRRLGGRGSYNEQFF.

The chain carries TRBV14 and TRBJ1-1, with D uncertain. CDR3 size: 15 residues. Per the germline V gene, CDR1 is SGHDN and CDR2 is FVKESK. Trimming removed 0 bases at V and 0 bases at J, with 8 bases between. The CDR3 DNA follows: TGTGCCAGCAGCCAAGATCTCAGTTTGAACACTGAAGCTTTCTTT. Translation gives CASSQDLSLNTEAFF. The variable domain in full, completed from reference TRBV14 and TRBJ1-1, reads EAGVTQFPSHSVIEKGQTVTLRCDPISGHDNLYWYRRVMGKEIKFLLHFVKESKQDESGMPNNRFLAERTGGTYSTLKVQPAELEDSGVYFCASSQDLSLNTEAFFGQGTRLTVV.

This clone was detected only once. The chain couples TRBV10-1 to TRBJ2-7; 7 nucleotides match TRBD2. Per the germline V gene, CDR1 is WNHNN and CDR2 is SYGVQD (reference sequence). The CDR3 is made up of 15 amino acids. J gave up 2 bases and V 3 bases, and 7 bases lay outside the gene matches. CDR3 DNA: TGCGCCAGCAGTGACGGGGGAGGGACTACCTACGAGCAGTACTTC. Translated: CASSDGGGTTYEQYF.

The chain links TRBV29-1 to TRBJ1-2, with TRBD1 matching over 8 bases. CDR1 and CDR2 (germline): SQVTM, ANQGSEA. Trimming at V came to 6 bases and at J to 7 bases, leaving 7 bases not matched to a gene. This CDR3 has 12 residues. The CDR3 nucleotides read TGCAGCGTGACGGACAGGGAACGTGGCTACACCTTC. Its protein is CSVTDRERGYTF.

The chain is built from TRBV5-6 and TRBJ2-3; 9 bases match TRBD2. This CDR3 is built from 19 residues. Germline-derived CDR1 and CDR2 are SGHDT and YYEEEE. V trimming: 4 bases; J trimming: 0 bases; junction bases outside the gene matches: 15. The CDR3 region is CASSAPRLAATTSTDTQYF. For the CDR3, the DNA is TGTGCCAGCAGCGCCCCGCGACTAGCGGCGACTACTAGCACAGATACGCAGTATTTT.

This chain links TRBV6-4 with TRBJ2-2, with D unclear. The V end lost 0 bases, the J end lost 5 bases, and 4 bases lay between the germline ends. The CDR3 consists of 13 residues. In germline, CDR1 is MRHNA, CDR2 SNTAGT. The CDR3 sequence is CASSDSPTGELFF. The CDR3 nucleotides read TGTGCCAGCAGTGACTCTCCAACCGGGGAGCTGTTTTTT.

The V and J genes are TRBV10-3 and TRBJ1-2, with 8 bases lining up with TRBD1. The CDR3 is 17 residues long. CDR1 ENHRY and CDR2 SYGVKD come from the germline V gene. J gave up 4 bases and V 0 bases, and 10 bases lay outside the gene matches. CDR3 coding DNA: TGTGCCATCAGTGAGTCGGCGCGGACAGGGCCCCTCTATGGCTACACCTTC. Protein sequence: CAISESARTGPLYGYTF.

This clone was detected once. The chain uses TRBV19 and TRBJ2-6; no clear D gene. With 6 bases removed from V and 0 bases from J, the gap between germline ends came to 18 bases. CDR1 is LNHDA, CDR2 SQIVND, per germline (reference sequence). This CDR3 has 18 residues. CDR3 in DNA: TGTGCCAGTAGCCGATCACAGTCGGTGGTCTCTGGGGCCAACGTCCTGACTTTC. Translating gives CASSRSQSVVSGANVLTF.

The chain has TRBV5-4 and TRBJ2-6, with a tentative D call TRBD2 (5 bases). The CDR3 covers 17 residues. Germline V gene sequence: CDR1 SGHNT, CDR2 YYREEE (reference sequence). The V end was cut by 4 bases, the J end by 0 bases, with 14 bases between. CDR3 DNA: TGTGCCAGCAGCCCTTACCTTGGGAGCTCTGGGGCCAACGTCCTGACTTTC. Its protein product is CASSPYLGSSGANVLTF.

The gene calls are TRBV6-5 and TRBJ2-7; D gene uncertain. Trimming took 0 bases from V and 6 from J, leaving 12 bases between them. This CDR3 region has 14 residues. Germline V CDR1 and CDR2: MNHEY, SVGAGI. CDR3 loop: CASSYSPGTREQYF. The CDR3 region has the DNA TGTGCCAGCAGTTACTCGCCTGGTACACGCGAGCAGTACTTC.

The chain employs TRBV5-6 and TRBJ1-3; TRBD1 matches 8 bases. This CDR3 has 15 amino acids. V lost 5 bases, J lost 4 bases, and 8 bases stayed unmatched. The germline CDR1 and CDR2 sequences are SGHDT and YYEEEE. CDR3: CASSKPTGAGNTIYF. DNA for the CDR3: TGTGCCAGCAGTAAACCGACAGGGGCGGGAAACACCATATATTTT.

The chain uses TRBV7-6 and TRBJ1-1, with 10 bases identical to TRBD1. J gave up 3 bases and V 2 bases, and 3 bases lay outside the gene matches. CDR3 size: 15 residues. The germline CDR1 and CDR2 sequences are SGHVS and FNYEAQ. CDR3 loop: CASSLSGTGDTEAFF. The DNA of the CDR3 is TGTGCCAGCAGCTTATCCGGGACAGGGGACACTGAAGCTTTCTTT.

The gene calls are TRBV27 and TRBJ1-1, with 7 bases fitting TRBD1. The CDR3 is 14 amino acids. Germline lookup yields CDR1 MNHEY and CDR2 SMNVEV (reference sequence). Trimming took 2 bases from V and 10 from J; bases not matched to a gene: 10. The CDR3 spells CASSLEQGLGGAFF. As DNA, the CDR3 is TGTGCCAGCAGTTTAGAACAGGGGTTGGGGGGAGCTTTCTTT.

J is TRBJ1-1 and V is TRBV10-3, with D perhaps matching TRBD1 (6 bases). The V gene's germline CDR1 is ENHRY and CDR2 SYGVKD. The CDR3 is 15 residues long. Between the trimmed V and J ends, which lost 10 bases and 7 bases, there was a span of 25 bases. For the CDR3, the DNA is TGTGCCACCCTACGGGGGGGCGTGGAGTTCAGTGAAGCTTTCTTT. It encodes CATLRGGVEFSEAFF.

The rearrangement links TRBV5-4 to TRBJ2-5; D gene unclear. Trimming took 3 bases from V and 2 from J, leaving 8 bases between them. The germline V gene has CDR1 SGHNT and CDR2 YYREEE (reference sequence). The CDR3 totals 13 residues. The CDR3 DNA follows: TGTGCCAGCAGCTCCTTCCTTCAAGAGACCCAGTACTTC. Translation: CASSSFLQETQYF.

The chain employs TRBV28 and TRBJ2-5; TRBD1 matches 8 bases. CDR3 length equals 16 residues. Germline V gene data show CDR1 as MDHEN and CDR2 as SYDVKM. The V gene end was trimmed by 6 bases and the J gene end by 4 bases; junction bases not matched to a gene: 13. DNA for the CDR3: TGTGCCAGCAGATCGTACAGGGGGAATTGGCGAGAGACCCAGTACTTC. It yields the protein CASRSYRGNWRETQYF. The full variable domain, completed using reference TRBV28 and TRBJ2-5, is DVKVTQSSRYLVKRTGEKVFLECVQDMDHENMFWYRQDPGLGLRLIYFSYDVKMKEKGDIPEGYSVSREKKERFSLILESASTNQTSMYLCASRSYRGNWRETQYFGPGTRLLVL.

The chain is built from TRBV7-8 and TRBJ2-7; 14 nucleotides agree with TRBD2. CDR3 length: 15 residues. In germline, CDR1 is SGHVS, CDR2 FQNEAQ. J was trimmed by 5 bases and V by 3 bases; bases with no gene match: 3. The CDR3 spells CASSFLTSGGDEQYF. CDR3 DNA sequence: TGTGCCAGCAGCTTCTTGACTAGCGGGGGGGACGAGCAGTACTTC.

Details on this clone: The identical CDR3 is also encoded by other nucleotide sequences in the sample. V and J are TRBV7-9 and TRBJ2-7; D unresolved. V dropped 5 bases and J dropped 7 bases, with 12 bases sitting between them. The CDR3 totals 12 residues. Germline values: CDR1 SEHNR, CDR2 FQNEAQ (reference sequence). The chain's CDR3 is CASSPTGGEQYF. As DNA, the CDR3 is TGTGCCAGCAGCCCTACCGGCGGAGAGCAGTACTTC.

The genes are TRBV7-8 and TRBJ2-1, with 9 bases aligning to TRBD2. Germline CDR1 reads SGHVS; CDR2 reads FQNEAQ. The CDR3 totals 20 residues. The J segment lost 0 bases and the V segment lost 5 bases, leaving 17 bases of the junction unmatched. The CDR3 nucleotides read TGTGCCAGCAGCCCTAATAGACTGCGGGAGGGCCCTTTCTCCTACAATGAGCAGTTCTTC. It specifies CASSPNRLREGPFSYNEQFF.

The V call is TRBV2, the J call TRBJ2-1, with a weak D call TRBD1 (5 bases). Trimming removed 7 bases from V and 8 bases from J, with 9 bases in between. Germline values: CDR1 SNHLY, CDR2 FYNNEI. This CDR3 region has 11 residues. The DNA for the CDR3 is TGTGCCAGCACAGGGCTTTATGAGCAGTTCTTC. Protein product: CASTGLYEQFF.

The chain recombines TRBV28 with TRBJ2-6; a weak D match, TRBD2 (5 bases). Germline V gene sequence: CDR1 MDHEN, CDR2 SYDVKM. Trimming left V 7 bases short and J 9 bases short, with 19 bases between. The CDR3 length is 15 residues. Written as DNA, the CDR3 is TGTGCCAGCACTCAAGAGGGTACTCGTGTCAACGTCCTGACTTTC. It encodes CASTQEGTRVNVLTF.

The chain couples TRBV10-3 to TRBJ1-2, with D possibly being TRBD1 (5 bases). There are 13 residues in the CDR3. Germline V CDR1 and CDR2: ENHRY, SYGVKD. Trimming took 7 bases from V and 5 from J, leaving 14 bases between them. The CDR3 sequence is CAITEESGYGYTF. The CDR3 nucleotides are TGTGCCATCACAGAGGAATCAGGGTATGGCTACACCTTC.

The chain combines TRBV5-1 with TRBJ1-1; D gene unclear. The CDR3 covers 15 residues. Trimming cost V 0 bases and J 2 bases, with 11 bases left between them. Germline CDR1 reads SGHRS; CDR2 reads YFSETQ. DNA for the CDR3: TGCGCCAGCAGCTTGGAACAGATACGAAACACTGAAGCTTTCTTT. It yields the protein CASSLEQIRNTEAFF.

The chain combines TRBV30 with TRBJ1-1; D gene ambiguous. V lost 1 base and J 7 bases, leaving 10 bases between the germline ends. The V gene's germline CDR1 is GTSNPN and CDR2 SVGIG (reference sequence). This CDR3 is built from 12 residues. The CDR3 here is CAWSETGFEAFF. CDR3 coding DNA: TGTGCCTGGAGTGAGACCGGGTTTGAAGCTTTCTTT.

The genes are TRBV4-2 and TRBJ2-1, with 9 nucleotides matching TRBD2. The CDR3 runs to 16 residues. J lost 7 bases, V lost 0 bases, and 7 bases had no gene match. The germline CDR1 and CDR2 sequences are LGHNA and YNFKEQ. CDR3 DNA: TGTGCCAGCAGCCAAGATTTTAGCGGGGGCCCAAATGAGCAGTTCTTC. Translation: CASSQDFSGGPNEQFF.

The chain is built from TRBV7-7 and TRBJ2-2, with a tentative D call TRBD1 (5 bases). This CDR3 has 16 amino acids. The germline V gene has CDR1 SSHAT and CDR2 FNYEAQ (reference sequence). Trimming left V 5 bases short and J 6 bases short, with 19 bases between. In nucleotides, the CDR3 is TGTGCCAGCAGCACTTCCGCAGGGTTTCTCGCCGGGGAGCTGTTTTTT. It codes for CASSTSAGFLAGELFF. Using reference TRBV7-7 and TRBJ2-2 for the parts outside the CDR3, the full variable domain is GAGVSQSPRYKVTKRGQDVTLRCDPISSHATLYWYQQALGQGPEFLTYFNYEAQPDKSGLPSDRFSAERPEGSISTLTIQRTEQRDSAMYRCASSTSAGFLAGELFFGEGSRLTVL.

The chain joins TRBV6-6 to TRBJ1-1; 7 bases are a match to TRBD1. Germline V gives CDR1 MNHNY, CDR2 SVGAGI (reference sequence). The trim removed 6 bases at V and 6 bases at J, leaving 7 bases unmatched. CDR3 size: 13 residues. The CDR3 protein is CASSTTGLPEAFF. The CDR3 DNA reads as TGTGCCAGCAGCACGACAGGGCTACCTGAAGCTTTCTTT.